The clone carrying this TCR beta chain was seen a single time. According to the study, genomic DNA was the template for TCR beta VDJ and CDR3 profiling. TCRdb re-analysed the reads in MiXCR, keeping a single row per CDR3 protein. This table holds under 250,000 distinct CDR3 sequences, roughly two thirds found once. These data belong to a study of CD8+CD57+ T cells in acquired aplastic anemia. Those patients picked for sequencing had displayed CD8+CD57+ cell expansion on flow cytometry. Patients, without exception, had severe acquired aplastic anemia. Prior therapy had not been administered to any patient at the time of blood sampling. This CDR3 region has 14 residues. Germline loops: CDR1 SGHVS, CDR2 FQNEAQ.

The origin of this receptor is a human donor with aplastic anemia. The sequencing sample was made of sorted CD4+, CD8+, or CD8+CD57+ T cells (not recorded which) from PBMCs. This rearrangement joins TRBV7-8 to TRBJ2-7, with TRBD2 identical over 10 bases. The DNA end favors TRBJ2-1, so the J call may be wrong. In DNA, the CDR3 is TGTGCCAGCAGCCCCAGCGGGAGGGGCAATGAGCAGTTCTTC. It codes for CASSPSGRGNEQFF.